Shown below are 28 T cell receptor beta chains from a single sample sequenced in a study of T cell clones after liver transplantation. Sequencing used immunoSEQ multiplex PCR; TCRdb keeps in-frame clones, though not all of them. The sample has about 6,100 clones, about 80% seen once. Here the sequenced sample was CD8+ T cells from blood, taken 24 months after liver transplant. The receptors originated from a human patient who received a liver transplant. Some T cells may have originated in the graft donor.

This rearrangement joins TRBV7-2 to TRBJ2-3; 9 bases line up with TRBD2. This CDR3 comprises 17 residues. Trimming took 5 bases from V and 7 from J; bases not matched to a gene: 16. Germline-derived CDR1 and CDR2 are SGHTA and FQGNSA. CDR3 protein: CASSVRLGLALKNTQYF. CDR3 DNA: TGTGCCAGCAGCGTTAGACTGGGACTAGCTCTCAAAAATACGCAGTATTTT.

J is TRBJ2-7 and V is TRBV27; D might be TRBD2 (5 bases). Germline loops: CDR1 MNHEY, CDR2 SMNVEV (reference sequence). V was cut by 4 bases and J by 3 bases, with 10 bases left in between. This CDR3 has 13 residues. The CDR3: CASSYGLRYEQYF. Here the CDR3 DNA reads TGTGCCAGCAGTTATGGACTCCGCTACGAGCAGTACTTC.

The chain recombines TRBV6-6 with TRBJ1-5; TRBD1 aligns across 7 bases. Trimming took 6 bases from V and 4 from J; bases not matched to a gene: 6. The CDR3 extends over 14 amino acids. Germline CDR1 reads MNHNY; CDR2 reads SVGAGI (reference sequence). The CDR3 is CASRPTGRNQPQHF. The CDR3 coding sequence is TGTGCCAGCAGACCGACAGGGAGGAATCAGCCCCAGCATTTT.

V gene TRBV13 combines with J gene TRBJ2-1; D gene uncertain. The V gene's germline CDR1 is PRHDT and CDR2 FYEKMQ (reference sequence). The CDR3 runs 11 residues. V was cut by 5 bases and J by 5 bases, with 4 bases left in between. The DNA of the CDR3 is TGTGCCAGCAGCCACAACAATGAGCAGTTCTTC. Translation: CASSHNNEQFF.

This chain connects TRBV28 to TRBJ1-4; 10 bases match TRBD1. J lost 4 bases, V lost 7 bases, and 9 bases had no gene match. Germline V gene lookup returns CDR1 MDHEN and CDR2 SYDVKM. This CDR3 spans 16 amino acids. The CDR3 sequence is CASTGDRGLGNEKLFF. The CDR3 bases are TGTGCCAGCACGGGTGACAGGGGGCTGGGTAATGAAAAACTGTTTTTT. Full variable domain (outside the CDR3, taken from reference TRBV28 and TRBJ1-4): DVKVTQSSRYLVKRTGEKVFLECVQDMDHENMFWYRQDPGLGLRLIYFSYDVKMKEKGDIPEGYSVSREKKERFSLILESASTNQTSMYLCASTGDRGLGNEKLFFGSGTQLSVL.

The V call is TRBV9, the J call TRBJ2-1; 15 positions agree with TRBD2. Germline V gene lookup returns CDR1 SGDLS and CDR2 YYNGEE. This CDR3 comprises 20 residues. V was clipped by 2 bases and J by 8 bases; unmatched bases: 17. CDR3 DNA sequence: TGTGCCAGCAGCGTCAGTGGTTGGACTAGCGGGAGGGCCCGGGACCATGAGCAGTTCTTC. Protein: CASSVSGWTSGRARDHEQFF.

The rearrangement links TRBV9 to TRBJ2-1, with 12 positions matching TRBD2. The CDR3 loop spans 17 amino acids. V lost 0 bases to trimming and J lost 4 bases; unmatched junction nucleotides: 5. Per the germline V gene, CDR1 is SGDLS and CDR2 is YYNGEE. The CDR3 spells CASSVELAGGGYNEQFF. CDR3 nucleotides: TGTGCCAGCAGCGTAGAACTAGCGGGAGGAGGATACAATGAGCAGTTCTTC.

This chain links TRBV2 with TRBJ1-6; D remains unclear. The germline gives CDR1 SNHLY, CDR2 FYNNEI. V lost 0 bases, J lost 9 bases, and 21 bases lay in between. The CDR3 runs to 18 residues. The CDR3 region is CASSEAQRSTLPGSPLHF. Here the CDR3 DNA reads TGTGCCAGCAGTGAAGCGCAGAGGTCCACCTTACCGGGTTCACCCCTCCACTTT.

The rearrangement uses TRBV28 and TRBJ2-2; TRBD2 is a possible D gene (6 bases). The length of the CDR3 is 15 residues. CDR1 and CDR2 (germline): MDHEN, SYDVKM. V lost 3 bases and J lost 0, with 8 bases in between. The CDR3 spells CASSLGLTNTGELFF. DNA of the CDR3: TGTGCCAGCAGTTTGGGACTTACGAACACCGGGGAGCTGTTTTTT.

The chain recombines TRBV2 with TRBJ2-1; TRBD2 matches at 7 bases. The CDR3 runs to 16 residues. V gave up 8 bases and J gave up 8 bases; unmatched junction bases: 18. CDR1 and CDR2 (germline): SNHLY, FYNNEI. The CDR3 loop is CASSIFGQGGLDEQFF. In nucleotides, the CDR3 is TGTGCCAGCTCAATTTTTGGTCAGGGAGGGTTGGATGAGCAGTTCTTC.

The CDR3 DNA sequence: TGTGCCAGCAGTGTCGGCCTCTCCTACGAGCAGTACTTC. Amino acid sequence: CASSVGLSYEQYF. This sequence joins TRBV2 and TRBJ2-7, with D unclear. V lost 4 bases to trimming and J lost 0 bases, with 7 bases between them. The CDR3 spans 13 residues. The germline V gene encodes CDR1 SNHLY and CDR2 FYNNEI.

The gene calls are TRBV5-6 and TRBJ1-5; weak D call: TRBD1 (5 bases). The CDR3 spans 13 residues. V dropped 0 bases and J dropped 7 bases, with 8 bases sitting between them. Per germline, CDR1 SGHDT and CDR2 YYEEEE. The CDR3 DNA reads TGTGCCAGCAGCTTGGGGGGGGGACAGCCCCAGCATTTT. Translation gives CASSLGGGQPQHF.

This rearrangement joins TRBV14 to TRBJ1-5, with unresolved D. The length of the CDR3 is 17 residues. The germline V gene has CDR1 SGHDN and CDR2 FVKESK. V dropped 0 bases and J dropped 2 bases, with 14 bases sitting between them. Here the CDR3 reads CASSQDRRLRGNQPQHF. In nucleotides, the CDR3 is TGTGCCAGCAGCCAAGATAGGCGGCTTCGGGGCAATCAGCCCCAGCATTTT.

This chain links TRBV27 with TRBJ1-1; 7 bases align to TRBD1. V lost 3 bases, J lost 7 bases, and 2 bases stayed unmatched. The length of the CDR3 is 12 residues. Per the germline V gene, CDR1 is MNHEY and CDR2 is SMNVEV (reference sequence). CDR3 sequence reads: CASSLAGGEAFF. CDR3 DNA: TGTGCCAGCAGTTTGGCAGGGGGTGAAGCTTTCTTT.

This clone counts as medium-sized. The genes are TRBV27 and TRBJ1-5; 7 bases map to TRBD1. Germline CDR1 reads MNHEY; CDR2 reads SMNVEV (reference sequence). The CDR3 runs 15 residues. The J segment lost 9 bases and the V segment lost 6 bases, leaving 14 bases of the junction unmatched. CDR3 residues: CASSPDRVPQTPQHF. The CDR3 bases are TGTGCCAGCAGCCCCGACAGGGTGCCACAAACGCCCCAGCATTTT.

This clone was detected a few times. The V gene is TRBV7-3, the J gene TRBJ1-1, with D possibly TRBD1 on 6 matching bases. CDR1 is SGHTA, CDR2 FQGTGA, per germline. The CDR3 spans 13 residues. Between the trimmed V and J ends, which lost 5 bases and 11 bases, there was a span of 18 bases. The CDR3 nucleotides are TGTGCCAGCAGCCATCGGCGGGGGGCCGGGGCTTTCTTT. Protein: CASSHRRGAGAFF.

The rearrangement joins TRBV4-1 to TRBJ2-7; tentatively, D is TRBD2 (5 bases). Between the trimmed V and J ends, which lost 0 bases and 4 bases, there was a span of 10 bases. Germline assignment: CDR1 MGHRA and CDR2 YSYEKL. This CDR3 is built from 14 residues. The DNA for the CDR3 is TGCGCCAGCAGCCAAGATCCTAGCTGGTACGAGCAGTACTTC. As protein: CASSQDPSWYEQYF.

The V call is TRBV2, the J call TRBJ2-6, with D perhaps matching TRBD1 (5 bases). The ends were cut back, 4 bases at V and 3 bases at J, with 13 bases in the middle. This CDR3 region has 16 residues. Germline V gene data show CDR1 as SNHLY and CDR2 as FYNNEI. CDR3 nucleotides: TGTGCCAGCAGTGTTCTTCAGGGTGGTGGGGCCAACGTCCTGACTTTC. Protein: CASSVLQGGGANVLTF.

The V gene is TRBV27, the J gene TRBJ1-1; D is possibly TRBD1 (5 bases). This CDR3 has 13 residues. CDR1 is MNHEY and CDR2 is SMNVEV in the germline V gene (reference sequence). V was shortened by 2 bases and J by 10 bases, with 14 bases between the two germline ends. CDR3 bases: TGTGCCAGCAGTTTAGGTGGGGCAAGGGGAGCTTTCTTT. Its translation is CASSLGGARGAFF.

The V gene is TRBV7-7, the J gene TRBJ2-2, with no clear D. This CDR3 is 15 amino acids long. CDR1 and CDR2 (germline): SSHAT, FNYEAQ (reference sequence). V was cut by 5 bases and J by 6 bases, with 16 bases left in between. CDR3 residues: CASSPVTWVSGELFF. CDR3 DNA: TGTGCCAGCAGCCCGGTGACTTGGGTTTCCGGGGAGCTGTTTTTT.

A few counts support this clone. The chain has TRBV28 and TRBJ2-1, with D tentatively TRBD1 or TRBD2 (5 bases each). V lost 2 bases and J 9 bases, leaving 8 bases between the germline ends. This CDR3 spans 12 amino acids. Germline loops: CDR1 MDHEN, CDR2 SYDVKM. The CDR3 here is CASSLGGSEQFF. As DNA, the CDR3 is TGTGCCAGCAGTTTAGGGGGAAGTGAGCAGTTCTTC. The full variable domain, its missing parts supplied by reference TRBV28 and TRBJ2-1, is DVKVTQSSRYLVKRTGEKVFLECVQDMDHENMFWYRQDPGLGLRLIYFSYDVKMKEKGDIPEGYSVSREKKERFSLILESASTNQTSMYLCASSLGGSEQFFGPGTRLTVL.

The chain links TRBV28 to TRBJ2-3; the match to TRBD1 covers 7 bases. Trimming removed 10 bases from V and 0 bases from J; junction bases left unmatched: 7. The CDR3 totals 14 residues. Looked up from germline, CDR1 is MDHEN and CDR2 is SYDVKM. The CDR3 sequence: CATETGESTDTQYF. The CDR3 DNA reads TGTGCCACCGAAACAGGGGAAAGCACAGATACGCAGTATTTT.

The rearrangement joins TRBV4-1 to TRBJ2-1; D possibly matches TRBD1 or TRBD2 (5 bases each). Trimming took off 4 bases at V and 8 bases at J, with 6 bases between the two ends. The CDR3 has 11 residues. Germline CDR1 MGHRA, CDR2 YSYEKL. The CDR3 region is CASSLGDEQFF. The DNA for the CDR3 is TGCGCCAGCAGCCTGGGGGATGAGCAGTTCTTC.

The rearrangement uses TRBV19 and TRBJ1-4, with a possible D match to TRBD1 (6 bases). Trimming pared 6 bases from V and 6 bases from J, leaving 14 bases between. The germline V gene encodes CDR1 LNHDA and CDR2 SQIVND (reference sequence). The CDR3 extends over 14 amino acids. CDR3 sequence reads: CASSPTGKDEKLFF. The CDR3 DNA is TGTGCCAGTAGCCCAACAGGGAAGGATGAAAAACTGTTTTTT. Full variable domain (remainder filled in from reference TRBV19 and TRBJ1-4): DGGITQSPKYLFRKEGQNVTLSCEQNLNHDAMYWYRQDPGQGLRLIYYSQIVNDFQKGDIAEGYSVSREKKESFPLTVTSAQKNPTAFYLCASSPTGKDEKLFFGSGTQLSVL.

V usage is TRBV2 and J usage is TRBJ2-3, with D possibly matching TRBD2 (6 bases). CDR3 length: 15 amino acids. Trimming pared 2 bases from V and 6 bases from J, leaving 15 bases between. CDR1 SNHLY and CDR2 FYNNEI come from the germline V gene. As DNA, the CDR3 is TGTGCCAGCAGTGAATCGGCGGGATACGGGGATACGCAGTATTTT. This sequence encodes CASSESAGYGDTQYF. Full variable domain (outside the CDR3, taken from reference TRBV2 and TRBJ2-3): EPEVTQTPSHQVTQMGQEVILRCVPISNHLYFYWYRQILGQKVEFLVSFYNNEISEKSEIFDDQFSVERPDGSNFTLKIRSTKLEDSAMYFCASSESAGYGDTQYFGPGTRLTVL.

CDR3 coding DNA: TGTGCCAGCAGCTCCAGCTCCTACGAGCAGTACTTC. This encodes CASSSSSYEQYF. The rearrangement links TRBV7-9 to TRBJ2-7, with D hard to call. From germline, CDR1 is SEHNR and CDR2 FQNEAQ (reference sequence). Trimming pared 4 bases from V and 0 bases from J, leaving 4 bases between. This CDR3 has 12 residues. Full variable domain (remainder filled in from reference TRBV7-9 and TRBJ2-7): DTGVSQNPRHKITKRGQNVTFRCDPISEHNRLYWYRQTLGQGPEFLTYFQNEAQLEKSRLLSDRFSAERPKGSFSTLEIQRTEQGDSAMYLCASSSSSYEQYFGPGTRLTVT.

J is TRBJ2-6 and V is TRBV27; D remains unclear. Germline CDR1 reads MNHEY; CDR2 reads SMNVEV (reference sequence). V was cut by 8 bases and J by 0 bases, with 11 bases left in between. This CDR3 has 15 residues. The CDR3 DNA follows: TGTGCCAGCGCACCAGCGCTCTCTGGGGCCAACGTCCTGACTTTC. Translated, it gives CASAPALSGANVLTF.

The gene calls are TRBV28 and TRBJ1-5; D ambiguous. V was shortened by 7 bases and J by 2 bases, with 18 bases between the two germline ends. The CDR3 totals 16 residues. Germline lookup yields CDR1 MDHEN and CDR2 SYDVKM. CDR3: CASISIGLVGNQPQHF. The CDR3 region has the DNA TGTGCCAGCATTTCAATAGGTTTGGTTGGCAATCAGCCCCAGCATTTT.